This passage covers 11 T cell receptor beta chains from one sample sequenced in a study of molecular identifiers for immune sequencing clone quantification. TCRdb fed the PCR reads into MiXCR, producing one record per CDR3 protein. Seen here are 9,800 or so distinct CDR3 sequences, less than 20% observed once, and the top ten hold 1.1% to 1.5%. The specimen sequenced was naive CD8+ T cells from blood, with Jurkat cell RNA spiked in. Subset given: FACS-sorted CD8+CD4-CCR7+CD45RA+ naive T cells. The receptor set was obtained from a human donor in good health. Some libraries in this study had Jurkat cell RNA spiked in.

By sample share, this clonotype is medium-sized. The rearrangement uses TRBV29-1 and TRBJ2-1; the match to TRBD2 covers 12 bases. Losses at the gene ends were 0 bases for V and 1 base for J; bases not matched to a gene: 10. Germline V CDR1 and CDR2: SQVTM, ANQGSEA. This CDR3 region has 19 residues. The CDR3 DNA reads as TGCAGCGTTGAAGATCTTCTAGCGGGAGGGTTTATTTCCTACAATGAGCAGTTCTTC. Translating gives CSVEDLLAGGFISYNEQFF.

The V gene is TRBV20-1, the J gene TRBJ2-1, with D maybe TRBD2 (5 bases). The V end lost 0 bases, the J end lost 6 bases, and 15 bases lay between the germline ends. This CDR3 is 15 amino acids long. CDR1 is DFQATT, CDR2 SNEGSKA, per germline (reference sequence). The CDR3 is CSARDRDMVGNEQFF. CDR3 coding DNA: TGCAGTGCTAGAGATCGGGATATGGTTGGCAATGAGCAGTTCTTC.

This clonotype is a singleton in its sample. At one boundary the junction diverges from the germline segment, which might be a read error. This chain connects TRBV4-1 to TRBJ1-1; 9 bases agree with TRBD1. The germline V gene has CDR1 MGHRA and CDR2 YSYEKL. This CDR3 contains 15 residues. CDR3 coding DNA: TGCGCCAGCAGCCAGAGGACAGGGGAAACCACTGAAGCTTTCTTC. Protein sequence: CASSQRTGETTEAFF.

This clonotype appeared many times. V usage is TRBV11-2 and J usage is TRBJ1-1, with D possibly matching TRBD1 (6 bases). V lost 1 base to trimming and J lost 0 bases, with 18 bases between them. Germline CDR1 reads SGHAT; CDR2 reads FQNNGV. The CDR3 runs 18 residues. CDR3 sequence reads: CASSLGARGPIMNTEAFF. As DNA, the CDR3 is TGTGCCAGCAGCTTAGGGGCCAGGGGCCCTATTATGAACACTGAAGCTTTCTTT. Based on the CDR3 plus reference TRBV11-2 and TRBJ1-1, the full variable domain is EAGVAQSPRYKIIEKRQSVAFWCNPISGHATLYWYQQILGQGPKLLIQFQNNGVVDDSQLPKDRFSAERLKGVDSTLKIQPAKLEDSAVYLCASSLGARGPIMNTEAFFGQGTRLTVV.

By share of the sample, this clonotype is medium-sized. The chain uses TRBV7-2 and TRBJ2-3; a weak D match, TRBD2 (7 bases). Looked up from germline, CDR1 is SGHTA and CDR2 is FQGNSA. Deletions cut 5 bases from V and 3 bases from J, with 21 bases between. The CDR3 totals 17 residues. CDR3 coding DNA: TGTGCCAGCAGCCCCCTGAGGGGGGGCGAGAGTACAGATACGCAGTATTTT. It encodes CASSPLRGGESTDTQYF.

This clonotype was seen more than once but under ten times. A much more abundant neighbour one base away suggests this may be a read error. The rearrangement uses TRBV7-3 and TRBJ2-3, with TRBD1 identical over 8 bases. CDR3 length: 15 residues. Germline CDR1 SGHTA, CDR2 FQGTGA. J gave up 1 base and V 5 bases, and 5 bases lay outside the gene matches. The DNA of the CDR3 is TGTGCCAGCAGCCTGACAGGGGTGGGCACAGATACGCAGTATTTT. Translated, it gives CASSLTGVGTDTQYF.

This clonotype was observed many times. The chain joins TRBV6-6 to TRBJ2-7, with TRBD1 matching over 7 bases. The germline V gene encodes CDR1 MNHNY and CDR2 SVGAGI (reference sequence). Trimming removed 10 bases from V and 5 bases from J; junction bases left unmatched: 14. This CDR3 is 14 amino acids long. The CDR3 here is CATLLSGGSHEQYF. The CDR3 DNA reads as TGTGCCACACTCCTTTCAGGGGGAAGCCACGAGCAGTACTTC.

This clonotype is classed as medium-sized. The chain couples TRBV27 to TRBJ2-7, with D unresolved. The ends were cut back, 5 bases at V and 2 bases at J, with 10 bases in the middle. CDR1 and CDR2 (germline): MNHEY, SMNVEV (reference sequence). The CDR3 is made up of 13 amino acids. CDR3 protein: CASSPGPAYEQYF. Here the CDR3 DNA reads TGTGCCAGCAGTCCGGGCCCCGCCTACGAGCAGTACTTC.

In its sample, this clonotype ranks as medium-sized. V is TRBV28 and J is TRBJ1-1; D unclear. The CDR3 extends over 13 amino acids. Germline CDR1 MDHEN, CDR2 SYDVKM. V was clipped by 8 bases and J by 3 bases, with 13 bases between them. The CDR3 sequence: CASAILTYTEAFF. As DNA, the CDR3 is TGTGCCAGCGCTATTCTGACCTACACTGAAGCTTTCTTT. The variable domain in full, with the rest retrieved from reference TRBV28 and TRBJ1-1, is DVKVTQSSRYLVKRTGEKVFLECVQDMDHENMFWYRQDPGLGLRLIYFSYDVKMKEKGDIPEGYSVSREKKERFSLILESASTNQTSMYLCASAILTYTEAFFGQGTRLTVV.

This clonotype was picked up many times. This rearrangement joins TRBV7-9 to TRBJ2-7; D is uncertain. Germline V gene sequence: CDR1 SEHNR, CDR2 FQNEAQ (reference sequence). The CDR3 totals 13 residues. The V end lost 5 bases, the J end lost 2 bases, and 10 bases lay between the germline ends. In DNA form, the CDR3 reads TGTGCCAGCAGCCCAACAGCCACCTACGAGCAGTACTTC. Protein sequence: CASSPTATYEQYF.

This clonotype was seen at least ten times. The chain links TRBV2 to TRBJ2-7; 9 positions match TRBD2. The CDR3 is 14 residues long. V lost 2 bases to trimming and J lost 6 bases; unmatched junction nucleotides: 5. Looked up from germline, CDR1 is SNHLY and CDR2 is FYNNEI. Here the CDR3 DNA reads TGTGCCAGCAGTGAATTAGCGGGAGCTCTCGAGCAGTACTTC. Encoded protein: CASSELAGALEQYF.